Listed below are T cell receptor beta chains from one sample, sequenced in a study of blood T cell repertoires in COVID-19. Sequencing was performed with immunoSEQ multiplex PCR; in TCRdb, only in-frame clones are kept and a portion is missing. This table holds approximately 170,000 clones, 89% found once. Sequencing was done on a sample of peripheral blood. Receptors were obtained from a young man who had recovered from COVID-19. CDR3s include the opening cysteine and the closing phenylalanine or tryptophan. The order of the fields is J gene, D gene, V gene, clone size, CDR3 DNA, CDR3 protein. The D gene is left open where the match is weak. Some rows have no size entry. The others give once, few or many, or a class for an expanded clone.

>TRBJ2-7|TRBD1|TRBV5-1|.
TGCGCCAGCAGCAGCGGACAGGGCGCCTACGAGCAGTACTTC
CASSSGQGAYEQYF
>TRBJ1-2|TRBD1|TRBV30|.
TGTGCCTGGAGCAACACAGGGGGCGGTCCCTATGGCTACACCTTC
CAWSNTGGGPYGYTF
>TRBJ2-7|.|TRBV3-1/TRBV3-2|.
TGTGCCAGCAGCCTAGCGGATTACGAGCAGTACTTC
CASSLADYEQYF
>TRBJ2-1|.|TRBV5-6|many
TGTGCCAGCAGCTTGGACAGGGGAGGACAGAATAGTGAGCAGTTCTTC
CASSLDRGGQNSEQFF
>TRBJ1-4|TRBD1|TRBV7-8|.
TGTGCCAGCAGCTACAGGGGGGGGACTAATGAAAAACTGTTTTTT
CASSYRGGTNEKLFF
>TRBJ2-1|TRBD2|TRBV11-2|.
TGTGCCAGCAGCTTCCGCCCAGATCAACTAGCGGGGGAGCAGTTCTTC
CASSFRPDQLAGEQFF
>TRBJ2-5|.|TRBV6-2/TRBV6-3|.
TGTGCCAGCAGTTACGGGGGCCGGGAGACCCAGTACTTC
CASSYGGRETQYF
>TRBJ2-2|.|TRBV11-2|.
TGTGCCAGCAGCTTAGGTTTCGCCGGGGAGCTGTTTTTT
CASSLGFAGELFF
>TRBJ2-7|.|TRBV27|.
TGTGCCAGCAGTCCGCCGGGAGTTGGCTACGAGCAGTACTTC
CASSPPGVGYEQYF
>TRBJ1-2|.|TRBV4-1|.
TGCGCCAGCAGCCAAGGATCAGGAATCTATGGCTACACCTTC
CASSQGSGIYGYTF
>TRBJ1-3|.|TRBV4-3|.
TGCGCCAGCAGCCAGGGGTCCGGGACAACAAACACCATATATTTT
CASSQGSGTTNTIYF
>TRBJ2-1|.|TRBV5-5|.
TGTGCCAGCACCACGGAGGGGAGGGGGTCCTACAATGAGCAGTTCTTC
CASTTEGRGSYNEQFF
>TRBJ1-2|.|TRBV19|.
TGTGCCAGTACCACAGGAGCAGCTAACTATGGCTACACCTTC
CASTTGAANYGYTF
>TRBJ2-7|.|TRBV11-2|.
TGTGCCAGCAGCCGAGGCACAGGGCTCTACGAGCAGTACTTC
CASSRGTGLYEQYF
>TRBJ2-7|.|TRBV5-5|.
TGTGCCAGCAGCCTCTTGCGGGTCTCGGGACACTCCTACGAGCAGTACTTC
CASSLLRVSGHSYEQYF
>TRBJ2-7|TRBD2|TRBV5-6|.
TGTGCCAGCACAACGAAGAAGACAGCCCCGGGGGGGAACGAGCAGTACTTC
CASTTKKTAPGGNEQYF